Each of the 20 T cell receptor beta chains below was sequenced from the same sample in a study of blood T cell repertoires in COVID-19. Here immunoSEQ multiplex PCR was the method, and the copy in TCRdb shows in-frame clones only, minus some. Of under 300,000 clones in the sample, roughly nine tenths are singletons; the top ten hold 6.2%. The sequenced sample was peripheral blood. Receptor source: a man between 60 and 75 years old with acute or convalescent COVID-19.

The chain links TRBV24-1 to TRBJ2-3; 7 bases are a match to TRBD2. Germline V gives CDR1 KGHDR, CDR2 SFDVKD. The CDR3 is 17 residues long. V lost 1 base and J lost 10; bases outside the gene matches: 16. The CDR3 reads CATSDLSSGLSARAQYF. Written as DNA, the CDR3 is TGTGCCACCAGTGATTTAAGTAGCGGGCTATCGGCGAGGGCGCAGTATTTT.

The chain employs TRBV7-9 and TRBJ2-6, with TRBD1 matching over 8 bases. The CDR3 length is 16 residues. With 3 bases clipped from V and 8 bases from J, the junction kept 9 bases outside the gene matches. From germline, CDR1 is SEHNR and CDR2 FQNEAQ (reference sequence). CDR3 DNA sequence: TGTGCCAGCAGCTTTCGGACCGGGACAGGAACCAACGTCCTGACTTTC. It encodes CASSFRTGTGTNVLTF. Combining the CDR3 with reference TRBV7-9 and TRBJ2-6 gives the whole variable domain DTGVSQNPRHKITKRGQNVTFRCDPISEHNRLYWYRQTLGQGPEFLTYFQNEAQLEKSRLLSDRFSAERPKGSFSTLEIQRTEQGDSAMYLCASSFRTGTGTNVLTFGAGSRLTVL.

This chain joins TRBV20-1 and TRBJ2-3, with 13 bases matching TRBD2. Trimming cost V 3 bases and J 3 bases; bases outside gene matches: 12. Per the germline V gene, CDR1 is DFQATT and CDR2 is SNEGSKA (reference sequence). The CDR3 covers 18 residues. The CDR3 here is CSASGGETSGRWTDTQYF. CDR3 bases: TGCAGTGCTAGTGGTGGGGAGACTAGCGGGAGGTGGACAGATACGCAGTATTTT.

V and J are TRBV28 and TRBJ2-3; the D is unclear. V was cut by 6 bases and J by 1 base, with 8 bases left in between. CDR3 length equals 13 residues. Germline assignment: CDR1 MDHEN and CDR2 SYDVKM. The CDR3 coding sequence is TGTGCCAGCAGAAGTCAGGGCACAGATACGCAGTATTTT. It is translated as CASRSQGTDTQYF.

This chain uses TRBV5-1 with TRBJ2-1, with TRBD2 identical over 12 bases. This CDR3 contains 16 residues. Losses at the gene ends were 0 bases for V and 8 bases for J; bases not matched to a gene: 6. Germline CDR1 reads SGHRS; CDR2 reads YFSETQ. CDR3 in amino acids: CASSLALAGGPHEQFF. The DNA of the CDR3 is TGCGCCAGCAGCTTGGCTCTAGCGGGAGGGCCCCATGAGCAGTTCTTC.

The chain carries TRBV19 and TRBJ2-1; 7 positions match TRBD2. This CDR3 contains 15 residues. Germline CDR1 and CDR2: LNHDA and SQIVND (reference sequence). V lost 5 bases, J lost 0 bases, and 4 bases stayed unmatched. CDR3 DNA sequence: TGTGCCAGTAGTCTTAGCGGGTACTCCTACAATGAGCAGTTCTTC. Translated: CASSLSGYSYNEQFF.

The chain recombines TRBV5-1 with TRBJ1-1; TRBD1 matches at 7 bases. The CDR3 is made up of 13 amino acids. Trimming removed 4 bases from V and 4 bases from J; junction bases left unmatched: 4. The germline V gene encodes CDR1 SGHRS and CDR2 YFSETQ. The chain's CDR3 is CASSRTGSTEAFF. CDR3 sequence (DNA): TGCGCCAGCAGCCGGACAGGCAGCACTGAAGCTTTCTTT.

The genes are TRBV6-6 and TRBJ2-1; 8 nucleotides align to TRBD2. V dropped 4 bases and J dropped 4; count of bases not matched to a gene: 6. Per the germline V gene, CDR1 is MNHNY and CDR2 is SVGAGI (reference sequence). The CDR3 length is 15 residues. DNA for the CDR3: TGTGCCAGCAGTTCCAGCGGGAGAGCTTACAATGAGCAGTTCTTC. Its translation is CASSSSGRAYNEQFF.

The V call is TRBV5-8, the J call TRBJ1-4; D unresolved. The germline gives CDR1 SGHTS, CDR2 YDEGEE. V lost 0 bases and J 3 bases, leaving 6 bases between the germline ends. There are 14 residues in the CDR3. The CDR3 DNA sequence: TGTGCCAGCAGCTTGGCAGGTCCTAATGAAAAACTGTTTTTT. Amino acids: CASSLAGPNEKLFF.

V is TRBV19 and J is TRBJ1-5, with D unclear. The V end was cut by 3 bases, the J end by 3 bases, with 15 bases between. This CDR3 is built from 16 residues. Germline-derived CDR1 and CDR2 are LNHDA and SQIVND (reference sequence). This CDR3 is CASSMVGRGNNQPQHF. The CDR3 DNA reads TGTGCCAGTAGTATGGTTGGGAGAGGAAACAATCAGCCCCAGCATTTT.

The J gene is TRBJ1-1, the V gene TRBV29-1; D perhaps matches TRBD1 (5 bases). Per the germline V gene, CDR1 is SQVTM and CDR2 is ANQGSEA. The V end was cut by 2 bases, the J end by 10 bases, with 8 bases between. The CDR3 consists of 10 residues. The chain's CDR3 is CSVEWGGAFF. For the CDR3, the DNA is TGCAGCGTTGAATGGGGGGGAGCTTTCTTT.

V gene TRBV2 combines with J gene TRBJ2-6; D possibly corresponds to TRBD2 (6 bases). This CDR3 contains 18 residues. Germline CDR1 SNHLY, CDR2 FYNNEI. V lost 2 bases to trimming and J lost 0 bases, with 14 bases between them. The CDR3: CASSEWDFRRSGANVLTF. The CDR3 DNA follows: TGTGCCAGCAGTGAATGGGACTTTCGTCGCTCTGGGGCCAACGTCCTGACTTTC.

V and J are TRBV5-1 and TRBJ2-5; TRBD1 aligns across 8 bases. CDR3 length: 15 residues. CDR1 and CDR2 (germline): SGHRS, YFSETQ. Trimming cost V 4 bases and J 2 bases; bases outside gene matches: 7. The CDR3, as DNA: TGCGCCAGCAGCCACACCCGGACAGGGCAAGAGACCCAGTACTTC. Its protein product is CASSHTRTGQETQYF.

This chain joins TRBV5-8 and TRBJ2-1; TRBD1 agrees at 9 bases. After removal of 4 bases from V and 3 bases from J, the junction contained 8 bases not matched to a gene. Germline values: CDR1 SGHTS, CDR2 YDEGEE. The CDR3 spans 16 residues. CDR3 bases: TGTGCCAGCAGCCCCGGACAGGGGCTATTCTACAATGAGCAGTTCTTC. Protein product: CASSPGQGLFYNEQFF.

This clone showed up just a few times. The CDR3 coding sequence is TGTGCCATCAGTGAGTCCGGCAGGGCCCAGCCCCAGCATTTT. Encoded protein: CAISESGRAQPQHF. This chain joins TRBV10-3 and TRBJ1-5; perhaps TRBD1 as D (5 bases). The germline gives CDR1 ENHRY, CDR2 SYGVKD. Trimming took off 0 bases at V and 7 bases at J, with 10 bases between the two ends. This CDR3 has 14 residues.

The genes are TRBV7-9 and TRBJ2-1; D is possibly TRBD2 (5 bases). Deletions cut 8 bases from V and 7 bases from J, with 9 bases between. Looked up from germline, CDR1 is SEHNR and CDR2 is FQNEAQ (reference sequence). This CDR3 contains 11 residues. The CDR3 sequence is CASGSANEQFF. The CDR3 coding sequence is TGTGCCAGCGGGAGTGCGAATGAGCAGTTCTTC.

This clone appeared a single time. The rearrangement links TRBV5-4 to TRBJ2-1, with 10 bases lining up with TRBD2. Germline V CDR1 and CDR2: SGHNT, YYREEE (reference sequence). This CDR3 is built from 15 residues. The V segment lost 4 bases and the J segment 6 bases; nucleotides outside the gene matches: 7. CDR3 region: CASSLGRTSGNEQFF. The CDR3 coding sequence is TGTGCCAGCAGCCTGGGGAGGACTAGCGGCAATGAGCAGTTCTTC.

This chain links TRBV11-3 with TRBJ2-1; perhaps TRBD2 as D (5 bases). CDR1 and CDR2 from the germline V gene are SGHNT and YENEEA. This CDR3 has 13 residues. The V end was cut by 5 bases, the J end by 10 bases, with 15 bases between. CDR3 DNA sequence: TGTGCCAGCAGCAAAGCGGTATGGGCGGAGCAGTTCTTC. The encoded protein is CASSKAVWAEQFF.

This chain links TRBV3-1 (or the pseudogene TRBV3-2) with TRBJ2-1; TRBD2 agrees at 9 bases. Germline loops: CDR1 LGHDT, CDR2 YNNKEL (reference sequence). V gave up 3 bases and J gave up 4 bases; unmatched junction bases: 1. The CDR3 sequence is 14 residues long. Here the CDR3 reads CASSQREGYNEQFF. CDR3 coding DNA: TGTGCCAGCAGCCAGCGGGAGGGTTACAATGAGCAGTTCTTC.

The chain joins TRBV4-3 to TRBJ2-7, with 7 bases lining up with TRBD1. V shed 4 bases and J 2 bases; nucleotides not matched to a gene: 2. The CDR3 sequence is 13 residues long. CDR1 and CDR2 from the germline V gene are LGHNA and YSLEER. CDR3 sequence reads: CASSPGQTYEQYF. Written as DNA, the CDR3 is TGCGCCAGCAGCCCGGGACAGACCTACGAGCAGTACTTC.